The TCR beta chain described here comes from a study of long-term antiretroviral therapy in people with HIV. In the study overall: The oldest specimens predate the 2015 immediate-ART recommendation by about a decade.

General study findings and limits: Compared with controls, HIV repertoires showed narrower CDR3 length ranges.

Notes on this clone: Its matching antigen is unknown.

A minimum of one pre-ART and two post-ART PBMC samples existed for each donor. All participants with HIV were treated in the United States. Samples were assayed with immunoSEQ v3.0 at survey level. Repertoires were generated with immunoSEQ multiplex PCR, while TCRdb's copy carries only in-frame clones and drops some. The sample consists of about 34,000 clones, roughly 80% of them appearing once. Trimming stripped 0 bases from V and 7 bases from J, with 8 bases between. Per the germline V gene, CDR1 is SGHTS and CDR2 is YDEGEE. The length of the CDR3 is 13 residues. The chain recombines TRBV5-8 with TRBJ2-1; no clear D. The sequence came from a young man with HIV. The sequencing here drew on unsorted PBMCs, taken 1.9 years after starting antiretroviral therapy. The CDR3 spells CASSLEWSNEQFF. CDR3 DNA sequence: TGTGCCAGCAGCTTGGAATGGAGTAATGAGCAGTTCTTC.